This entry describes one T cell receptor (beta chain). With 0 bases removed from V and 2 bases from J, the gap between germline ends came to 13 bases. The germline CDR1 and CDR2 sequences are LNHNV and YYDKDF (reference sequence). CDR3 length: 16 amino acids. The PCR made use of 60 Vbeta and 13 Jbeta primers. The assay was immunoSEQ multiplex PCR, and TCRdb's table has in-frame clones only and misses some. Here the sample spans around 130,000 clones, roughly 84% being singletons. This record comes from a study of cytomegalovirus exposure and HLA in healthy donors. This receptor was identified in a young woman in good health and CMV-seropositive. The chain combines TRBV15 with TRBJ2-5; D perhaps matches TRBD1 (5 bases). Sample: PBMCs. The CDR3 coding sequence is TGTGCCACCAGCAGAGATCGTATAGCAGGGCAAGAGACCCAGTACTTC. Translation gives CATSRDRIAGQETQYF. Using reference TRBV15 and TRBJ2-5 for the parts outside the CDR3, the full variable domain is DAMVIQNPRYQVTQFGKPVTLSCSQTLNHNVMYWYQQKSSQAPKLLFHYYDKDFNNEADTPDNFQSRRPNTSFCFLDIRSPGLGDTAMYLCATSRDRIAGQETQYFGPGTRLLVL.